This TCR beta chain was sequenced in a study of OX40 agonist ivuxolimab in advanced cancers. Sequenced by immunoSEQ multiplex PCR; TCRdb stores in-frame clones only, minus some. Among more than 25,000 clones, roughly four fifths were seen once, and the ten largest hold around 12%. CDR1 and CDR2 from the germline V gene are LGHNA and YNFKEQ. Trimming took 4 bases from V and 5 from J, leaving 11 bases between them. The CDR3 totals 13 residues. Patients were ruled out by autoimmune disease history or systemic immunosuppression. The material was CD4+ or CD8+ T cells sorted from blood, obtained in a trial of the OX40 agonist ivuxolimab. This chain uses TRBV4-2 with TRBJ1-1; a possible D gene is TRBD1 (5 bases). The sequence came from an adult with an advanced solid tumor such as melanoma, head and neck, liver or kidney cancer. The CDR3: CASSRTKGTEAFF. Written as DNA, the CDR3 is TGTGCCAGCAGCCGAACAAAGGGGACTGAAGCTTTCTTT.